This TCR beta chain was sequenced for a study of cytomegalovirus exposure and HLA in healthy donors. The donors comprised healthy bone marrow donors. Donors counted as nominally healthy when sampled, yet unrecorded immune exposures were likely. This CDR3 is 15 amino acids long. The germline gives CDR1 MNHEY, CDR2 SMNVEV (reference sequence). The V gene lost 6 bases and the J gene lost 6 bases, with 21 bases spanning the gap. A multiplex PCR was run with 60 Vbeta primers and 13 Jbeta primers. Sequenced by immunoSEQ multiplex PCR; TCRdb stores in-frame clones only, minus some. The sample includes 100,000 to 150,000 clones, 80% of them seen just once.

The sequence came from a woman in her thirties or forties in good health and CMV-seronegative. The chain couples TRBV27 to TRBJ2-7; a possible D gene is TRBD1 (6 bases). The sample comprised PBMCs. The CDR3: CASRQFRTVGSEQYF. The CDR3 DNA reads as TGTGCCAGCAGACAATTTCGGACAGTAGGATCCGAGCAGTACTTC.